This T cell receptor (beta chain) was recovered during a study of T cell responses to AZD1222 COVID-19 vaccine. The wider study: Second-dose intervals of approximately 4 or approximately 12 weeks were pooled.

Study-wide findings and caveats: Repertoires were sampled only after the peak T cell response. Among vaccine-associated CD4 TCRs, coverage spanned spike, with dominance at 160-218 and 743-854. Two doses of AZD1222 preceded a rise in Spike-specific TCR breadth and depth.

Clones were read by immunoSEQ multiplex PCR, and TCRdb kept only the in-frame ones, dropping some. The data hold some 90,000 clones, with 70% to 90% observed a single time. With regard to this clone: Its antigen is undetermined.

The CDR3 covers 14 residues. Germline CDR1 MNHEY, CDR2 SVGAGI. V was clipped by 6 bases and J by 10 bases; unmatched bases: 10. The V and J genes are TRBV6-5 and TRBJ2-1; TRBD1 matches at 9 bases. This clonotype was obtained from an adult in good health. Sequenced here: peripheral blood, sampled on day 0 of AZD1222 vaccination. The CDR3 DNA is TGTGCCAGCAGCCTTGGACAGGGGTTTGGCGAGCAGTTCTTC. Translation gives CASSLGQGFGEQFF.